The entry below describes one T cell receptor beta chain. Its antigen is unknown. This record belongs to a study of T-cell memory formation after mild COVID-19. Study observations and caveats: Among CD4+ contracting clones, most were CM and EM, and CD8+ ones EMRA. SARS-CoV-2 specificity was not confirmed for second-wave clones peaking on day 37. Contracting clones, day 15 to 85, had balanced CD4/CD8, and later expanders favored CD4+.

The CDR3 runs to 11 residues. CDR1 and CDR2 (germline): SGHAT, FQNNGV. V was pared by 5 bases and J by 7 bases, with 7 bases between. A 5'RACE reaction primed in the constant segment made cDNA libraries of TCR alpha and TCR beta, and these carried sample barcodes and UMIs. TCRdb called the 5' RACE reads again in MiXCR, with one record for every CDR3 protein. The sample holds roughly 350,000 distinct CDR3 sequences, around 28% seen once. The chain carries TRBV11-2 and TRBJ2-3; no clear D. Sequenced: PBMCs or a T cell subset sorted from them (not recorded which). The receptor was derived from an adult woman who had mild COVID-19 (a few samples of this study predate the infection). Cell type and time point are not known. CDR3 in amino acids: CASSPLYTQYF. CDR3 bases: TGTGCCAGCAGCCCACTGTATACGCAGTATTTT.